Following are 9 T cell receptor beta chains from one sample sequenced in a study of T cell changes during pregnancy in multiple sclerosis. The table came from immunoSEQ multiplex PCR; TCRdb's copy has only in-frame clones and leaves some out. Seen here are 120,000 or so clones, roughly 92% observed once, and the top ten hold 6% to 7%. The starting material was peripheral blood, obtained before pregnancy. The receptors here all came from a female donor with multiple sclerosis, enrolled in a pregnancy study.

The chain employs TRBV7-9 and TRBJ2-7; tentatively, D is TRBD2 (5 bases). V lost 2 bases, J lost 2 bases, and 10 bases lay in between. This CDR3 is built from 14 residues. In germline, CDR1 is SEHNR, CDR2 FQNEAQ (reference sequence). The CDR3 DNA is TGTGCCAGCAGCTTATCGGAGGTCCCCTACGAGCAGTACTTC. It translates to CASSLSEVPYEQYF.

This clone was counted between two and nine times. The chain recombines TRBV30 with TRBJ2-2, with TRBD1 as a possible D gene (5 bases). Trimming shortened V by 2 bases and J by 6 bases, and 7 bases separated the two germline ends. This CDR3 comprises 12 residues. Germline V CDR1 and CDR2: GTSNPN, SVGIG (reference sequence). Here the CDR3 DNA reads TGTGCCTGGAGTAAGGGGCCCGGGGAGCTGTTTTTT. This gives the protein CAWSKGPGELFF.

This chain joins TRBV9 and TRBJ2-5; D is undetermined. The V end lost 0 bases, the J end lost 3 bases, and 6 bases lay between the germline ends. In germline, CDR1 is SGDLS, CDR2 YYNGEE. The length of the CDR3 is 13 residues. The CDR3 coding sequence is TGTGCCAGCAGCGTAGTACCAGAAGAGACCCAGTACTTC. Translating gives CASSVVPEETQYF.

The J gene is TRBJ1-5, the V gene TRBV7-9; 7 bases align to TRBD1. Per the germline V gene, CDR1 is SEHNR and CDR2 is FQNEAQ (reference sequence). There are 15 residues in the CDR3. The trim removed 1 base at V and 5 bases at J, leaving 5 bases unmatched. In DNA form, the CDR3 reads TGTGCCAGCAGCTTAGGAGGGGGCCGGGATCAGCCCCAGCATTTT. Its protein is CASSLGGGRDQPQHF. The full variable domain, in which reference TRBV7-9 and TRBJ1-5 provide the parts outside the CDR3, is DTGVSQNPRHKITKRGQNVTFRCDPISEHNRLYWYRQTLGQGPEFLTYFQNEAQLEKSRLLSDRFSAERPKGSFSTLEIQRTEQGDSAMYLCASSLGGGRDQPQHFGDGTRLSIL.

The chain carries TRBV6-5 and TRBJ1-1; TRBD1 agrees at 7 bases. The V gene's germline CDR1 is MNHEY and CDR2 SVGAGI. The ends lost 5 bases at V and 8 bases at J; junction bases unmatched: 8. This CDR3 has 13 residues. The CDR3 loop is CASSRQGGPEAFF. In nucleotides, the CDR3 is TGTGCCAGCAGTCGACAGGGCGGGCCAGAAGCTTTCTTT.

This sequence joins TRBV6-5 and TRBJ1-4; TRBD1 matches 9 bases. J was trimmed by 5 bases and V by 5 bases; bases with no gene match: 3. CDR1 and CDR2 from the germline V gene are MNHEY and SVGAGI. The CDR3 spans 14 residues. Written as DNA, the CDR3 is TGTGCCAGCAGTCCCGGGACAGGGAATGAAAAACTGTTTTTT. Translating it yields CASSPGTGNEKLFF.

This rearrangement joins TRBV19 to TRBJ2-1, with 8 bases identical to TRBD2. Unmatched junction bases numbered 12, after V lost 6 bases and J lost 5 bases. The CDR3 spans 16 residues. Per the germline V gene, CDR1 is LNHDA and CDR2 is SQIVND (reference sequence). CDR3 amino acids: CASRTLSGSPNNEQFF. In nucleotides, the CDR3 is TGTGCCAGTAGAACCCTGAGCGGGAGCCCAAACAATGAGCAGTTCTTC. The complete variable domain, with remaining parts taken from reference TRBV19 and TRBJ2-1, reads DGGITQSPKYLFRKEGQNVTLSCEQNLNHDAMYWYRQDPGQGLRLIYYSQIVNDFQKGDIAEGYSVSREKKESFPLTVTSAQKNPTAFYLCASRTLSGSPNNEQFFGPGTRLTVL.

The genes are TRBV12-2 and TRBJ1-5; the table's D gene call, TRBD1, was not cross checked with the DNA. TRBV12-2 is labeled a pseudogene. The CDR3 totals 19 residues. This chain's CDR3 is CASRSAPGQGGISNQPQHF. In DNA, the CDR3 is TGTGCAAGTCGCTCGGCCCCGGGACAGGGCGGTATTAGCAATCAGCCCCAGCATTTT.

The chain employs TRBV30 and TRBJ1-1; TRBD1 matches at 8 bases. The CDR3 totals 14 residues. Germline V CDR1 and CDR2: GTSNPN, SVGIG (reference sequence). V dropped 3 bases and J dropped 3; count of bases not matched to a gene: 6. The CDR3 DNA sequence: TGTGCCTGGAGGTACAGGGGGTACGACACTGAAGCTTTCTTT. Its translation is CAWRYRGYDTEAFF.